This note documents a single TCR beta chain sequence. The data are from a study of control samples from healthy donors and cancer patients. V lost 5 bases to trimming and J lost 1 base, with 11 bases between them. Germline CDR1 MNHEY, CDR2 SMNVEV (reference sequence). CDR3 length: 15 residues. Using immunoSEQ multiplex PCR, the repertoire was profiled, and TCRdb retains in-frame clones only, with some absent. This sample's clone table lists under 200,000 clones. Sample: blood. This clonotype originated in a woman aged 25 to 39 in good health. V usage is TRBV27 and J usage is TRBJ1-4; D is possibly TRBD1 (5 bases). CDR3 loop: CASSPQGLTNEKLFF. The CDR3 coding sequence is TGTGCCAGCAGTCCGCAGGGTTTAACTAATGAAAAACTGTTTTTT.